This T cell receptor beta chain was obtained from a study of OX40 agonist ivuxolimab in advanced cancers. Overall study context: Patients with hepatocellular carcinoma, melanoma, renal cell or head and neck cancer made up the dose-escalation patients.

As concerns this clone: The antigen remains undetermined.

Study-wide results and limits: Blood T cells, both CD4+ and CD8+, expanded clonally by week 6 at 0.1 to 3.0 mg/kg. Normalized T-cell clonal expansion was also low in a subset of nonresponders.

The data were produced by immunoSEQ multiplex PCR, yet TCRdb's version contains in-frame clones alone and is incomplete. The sample consists of some 96,000 clones, approximately 89% of them appearing once. The sequences come from CD4+ or CD8+ T cells sorted from blood, collected in a trial of the OX40 agonist ivuxolimab. The receptor comes from an adult with an advanced solid tumor such as melanoma, head and neck, liver or kidney cancer.

The CDR3 sequence is CASSLAGQGAYEQYF. CDR3 DNA: TGCGCCAGCAGCTTGGCCGGGCAGGGGGCCTACGAGCAGTACTTC. This chain connects TRBV5-1 to TRBJ2-7; 7 bases match TRBD1. In germline, CDR1 is SGHRS, CDR2 YFSETQ. The CDR3 contains 15 residues. The junction had 5 bases not matched to a gene; V was cut back by 0 bases and J by 2 bases.